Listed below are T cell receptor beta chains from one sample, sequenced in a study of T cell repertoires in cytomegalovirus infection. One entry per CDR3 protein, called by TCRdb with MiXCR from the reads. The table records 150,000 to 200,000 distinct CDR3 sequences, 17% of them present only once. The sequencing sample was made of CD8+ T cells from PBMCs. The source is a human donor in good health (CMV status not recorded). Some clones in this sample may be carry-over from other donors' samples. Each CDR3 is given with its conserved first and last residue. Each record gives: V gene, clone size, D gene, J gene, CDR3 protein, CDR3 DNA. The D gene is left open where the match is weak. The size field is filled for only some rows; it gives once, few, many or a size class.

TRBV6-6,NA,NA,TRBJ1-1,CASSYPKKEGGTEAFF,TGTGCCAGCAGTTACCCCAAAAAGGAAGGTGGAACTGAAGCTTTCTTT
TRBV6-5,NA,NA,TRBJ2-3,CASSVGQPDTQYF,TGTGCCAGCAGCGTCGGCCAGCCTGATACGCAGTATTTT
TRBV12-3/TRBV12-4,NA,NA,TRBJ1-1,CASIHGMNTEAFF,TGTGCCAGCATCCACGGTATGAACACTGAAGCTTTCTTT
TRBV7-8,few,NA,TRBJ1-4,CASSLFKGVPFATNEKLFF,TGTGCCAGCAGCTTATTTAAGGGGGTGCCCTTTGCAACTAATGAAAAACTGTTTTTT
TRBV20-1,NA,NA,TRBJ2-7,CSARGGGTYVYEQYF,TGCAGTGCTAGAGGGGGCGGGACGTACGTCTACGAGCAGTACTTC
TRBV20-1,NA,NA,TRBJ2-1,CSAPKDRRYNEQFF,TGCAGTGCTCCGAAGGACCGCCGCTACAATGAGCAGTTCTTC
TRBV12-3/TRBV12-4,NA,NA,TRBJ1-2,CAIQGRVETVEGYTF,TGTGCCATCCAGGGGAGGGTTGAAACTGTGGAAGGCTACACCTTC
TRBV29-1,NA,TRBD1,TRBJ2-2,CSVEGQYTGELFF,TGCAGCGTTGAGGGACAGTACACCGGGGAGCTGTTTTTT
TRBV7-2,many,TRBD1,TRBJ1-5,CASSLYGQEVHQPQHF,TGTGCCAGCAGCTTATACGGACAGGAGGTTCATCAGCCCCAGCATTTT
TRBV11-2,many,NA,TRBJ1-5,CASSSAEARGKKLDSNQPQHF,TGTGCCAGCAGCTCCGCGGAAGCGAGGGGAAAAAAGTTAGATAGCAATCAGCCCCAGCATTTT
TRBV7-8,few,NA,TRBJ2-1,CASSPYLLAYEQFF,TGTGCCAGCAGCCCGTACCTGTTAGCGTATGAGCAGTTCTTC
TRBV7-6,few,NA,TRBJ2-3,CASSLVSGWRGDTQYF,TGTGCCAGCAGCTTAGTTTCAGGGTGGAGAGGAGATACGCAGTATTTT
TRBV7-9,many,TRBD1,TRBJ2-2,CASSFKQGSTGELFF,TGTGCCAGCAGCTTTAAACAGGGGTCCACCGGGGAGCTGTTTTTT
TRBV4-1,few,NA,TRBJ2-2,CASSQDVPVAGELFF,TGCGCCAGCAGCCAAGATGTGCCCGTCGCCGGGGAGCTGTTTTTT
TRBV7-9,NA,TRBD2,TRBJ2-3,CASSSGTSGIRNTQYF,TGTGCCAGTAGCTCTGGGACTAGCGGAATCCGGAATACGCAGTATTTT
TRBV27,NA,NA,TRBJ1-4,CASSASGDREKLFF,TGTGCCAGCAGTGCGTCGGGGGATAGGGAAAAACTGTTTTTT
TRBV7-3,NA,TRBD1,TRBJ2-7,CASSLGQGREQNF,TGTGCCAGCAGCTTAGGACAGGGGCGCGAGCAGAACTTC
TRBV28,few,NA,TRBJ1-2,CASSPTLGTNLNYGYTF,TGTGCCAGCAGCCCGACCCTGGGGACGAACTTAAACTATGGCTACACCTTC
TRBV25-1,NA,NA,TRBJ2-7,CASSVRGNEQYF,TGTGCCAGCAGTGTTAGGGGTAACGAGCAGTACTTC
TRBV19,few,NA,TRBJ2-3,CASSIDPASTDTQYF,TGTGCCAGTAGTATAGATCCGGCGTCCACAGATACGCAGTATTTT
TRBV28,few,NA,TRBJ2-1,CASSFVVADNEQFF,TGTGCCAGCAGTTTCGTGGTAGCGGACAATGAGCAGTTCTTC
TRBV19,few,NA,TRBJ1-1,CASSISGWAEAFF,TGTGCCAGTAGTATATCGGGGTGGGCTGAAGCTTTCTTT
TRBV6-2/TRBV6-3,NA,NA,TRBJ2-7,CASSYLGTSHYEQYF,TGTGCCAGCAGTTATCTCGGGACATCCCACTACGAGCAGTACTTC
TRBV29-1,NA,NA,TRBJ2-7,CSVEAGFYEQYF,TGCAGCGTTGAAGCCGGGTTCTACGAGCAGTACTTC
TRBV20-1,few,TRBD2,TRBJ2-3,CSALLAEITDTQYF,TGCAGTGCCTTACTAGCGGAGATCACAGATACGCAGTATTTT
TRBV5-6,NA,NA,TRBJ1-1,CASSPTPNTEAFF,TGTGCCAGCAGCCCCACCCCGAACACTGAAGCTTTCTTT
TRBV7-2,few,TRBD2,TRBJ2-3,CASSLSGTSIRSTQYF,TGTGCCAGCAGCTTAAGCGGGACTAGTATAAGGAGTACGCAGTATTTT
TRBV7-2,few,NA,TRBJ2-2,CASSPPGQDNTGELFF,TGTGCCAGCAGCCCCCCGGGGCAGGACAACACCGGGGAGCTGTTTTTT